The clone carrying this TCR beta chain was detected a few times. No antigen is known for it. From 350 to 500 ng of RNA, a library with molecular barcoded alpha/delta and beta/gamma adaptors was made. MiXCR, run by TCRdb on the reads, gives a single entry per CDR3 protein. This sample has 100,000 to 150,000 distinct CDR3 sequences, with around 14% found just once. This sample is drawn from a study of read filtering for tumor transcriptome and immune sequencing. Study context: After DNase treatment, RNA was made into whole-transcriptome libraries. Study results and caveats: Single-read clonotypes: 80% to 90% of IR-seq clonotypes (around 4% of reads), 74.6% of RNA-seq clonotypes (roughly 49% of reads).

Losses at the gene ends were 10 bases for V and 3 bases for J; bases not matched to a gene: 12. Germline loops: CDR1 MNHNS, CDR2 SASEGT. There are 16 residues in the CDR3. The sequence derives from a donor at least 40 years old with multiple myeloma. The chain joins TRBV6-1 to TRBJ1-5; 10 nucleotides line up with TRBD1. Material for sequencing was a population of CD138-negative cells sorted from bone marrow. The DNA of the CDR3 is TGTGCCACCAAAGCCCAGGACAGGGGGAACAATCAGCCCCAGCATTTT. The encoded protein is CATKAQDRGNNQPQHF.